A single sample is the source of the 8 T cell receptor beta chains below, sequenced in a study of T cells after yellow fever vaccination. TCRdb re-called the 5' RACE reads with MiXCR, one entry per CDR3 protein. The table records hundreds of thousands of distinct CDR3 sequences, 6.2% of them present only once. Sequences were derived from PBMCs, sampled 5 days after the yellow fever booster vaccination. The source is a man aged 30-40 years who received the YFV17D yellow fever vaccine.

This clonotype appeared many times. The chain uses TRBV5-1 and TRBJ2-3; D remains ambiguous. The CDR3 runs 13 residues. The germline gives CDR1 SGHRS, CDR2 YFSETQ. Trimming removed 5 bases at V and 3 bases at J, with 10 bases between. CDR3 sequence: CASSHRGTDTQYF. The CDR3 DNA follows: TGCGCCAGCAGTCATCGTGGTACAGATACGCAGTATTTT. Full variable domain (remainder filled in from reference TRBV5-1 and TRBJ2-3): KAGVTQTPRYLIKTRGQQVTLSCSPISGHRSVSWYQQTPGQGLQFLFEYFSETQRNKGNFPGRFSGRQFSNSRSEMNVSTLELGDSALYLCASSHRGTDTQYFGPGTRLTVL.

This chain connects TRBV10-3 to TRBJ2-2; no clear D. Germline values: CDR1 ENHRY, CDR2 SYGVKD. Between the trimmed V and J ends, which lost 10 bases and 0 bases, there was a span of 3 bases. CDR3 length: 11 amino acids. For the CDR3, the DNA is TGTGCCACCTCGAACACCGGGGAGCTGTTTTTT. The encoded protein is CATSNTGELFF.

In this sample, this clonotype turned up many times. The CDR3 bases are TGTGCCAGCAGGATGACTAGCGGATCCCCCGGCGGGGAGCTGTTTTTT. Protein product: CASRMTSGSPGGELFF. The chain combines TRBV12-3 or TRBV12-4 with TRBJ2-2, with TRBD2 identical over 9 bases. This CDR3 comprises 16 residues. V shed 6 bases and J 7 bases; nucleotides not matched to a gene: 12.

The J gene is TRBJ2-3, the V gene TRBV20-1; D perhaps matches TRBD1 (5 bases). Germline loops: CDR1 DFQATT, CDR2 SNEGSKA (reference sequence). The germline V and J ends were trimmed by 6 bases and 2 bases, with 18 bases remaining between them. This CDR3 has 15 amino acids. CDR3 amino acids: CSATGPWGLTDTQYF. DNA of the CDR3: TGCAGTGCGACCGGGCCCTGGGGCCTCACAGATACGCAGTATTTT.

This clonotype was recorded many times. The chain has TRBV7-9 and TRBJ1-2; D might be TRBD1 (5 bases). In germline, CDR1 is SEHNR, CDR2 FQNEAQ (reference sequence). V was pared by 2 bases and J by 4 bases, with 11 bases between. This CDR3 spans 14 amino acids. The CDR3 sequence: CASSLPTEAYGYTF. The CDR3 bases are TGTGCCAGCAGCTTACCGACAGAAGCCTATGGCTACACCTTC.

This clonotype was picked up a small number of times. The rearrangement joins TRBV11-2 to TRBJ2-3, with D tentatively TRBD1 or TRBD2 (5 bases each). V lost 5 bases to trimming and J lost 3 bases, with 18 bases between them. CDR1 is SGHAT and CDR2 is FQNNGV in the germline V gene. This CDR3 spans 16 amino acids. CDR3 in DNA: TGTGCCAGCAGCCGGGGCTCCAGAAGGTTAACAGATACGCAGTATTTT. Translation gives CASSRGSRRLTDTQYF.

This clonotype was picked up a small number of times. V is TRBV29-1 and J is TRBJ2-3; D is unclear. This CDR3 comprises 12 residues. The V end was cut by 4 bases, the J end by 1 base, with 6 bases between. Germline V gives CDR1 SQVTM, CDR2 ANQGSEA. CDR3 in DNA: TGCAGCGTTGTCCGGGGCACAGATACGCAGTATTTT. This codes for CSVVRGTDTQYF.

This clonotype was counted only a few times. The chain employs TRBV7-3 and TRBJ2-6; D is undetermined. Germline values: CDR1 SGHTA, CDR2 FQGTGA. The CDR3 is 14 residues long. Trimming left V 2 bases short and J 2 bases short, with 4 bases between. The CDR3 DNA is TGTGCCAGCAGCTTATTAGCTGGGGCCAACGTCCTGACTTTC. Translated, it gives CASSLLAGANVLTF.